The next 12 T cell receptor beta chains were all read from a single sample in a study of Ad26.COV2.S vaccination and SARS-CoV-2 variants. This table comes from immunoSEQ multiplex PCR, and its TCRdb copy is limited to in-frame clones, with some not included. Of about 390,000 clones detected, 88% appear once; the ten largest clones hold 3% to 4.5%. Noted treatment: some 20 received Ad26.COV2.S at low or high dose, single or two shots; about 5 received placebo; per-sample allocation not given. Vaccine and placebo recipients were sampled on day 63 after the first injection. Specimen: peripheral blood, collected in a trial of Ad26.COV2.S vaccine versus placebo. Every receptor here comes from a person between 18 and 60 years old who received the Ad26.COV2.S COVID-19 vaccine or a placebo.

This clone appeared once. The chain joins TRBV4-3 to TRBJ1-1; TRBD1 is a possible D gene (5 bases). Germline assignment: CDR1 LGHNA and CDR2 YSLEER. V was trimmed by 1 base and J by 6 bases, leaving 9 bases between them. The CDR3 consists of 13 residues. CDR3 sequence reads: CASSQVRGSEAFF. CDR3 DNA sequence: TGCGCCAGCAGCCAAGTTCGGGGGTCTGAAGCTTTCTTT.

This chain connects TRBV7-8 to TRBJ2-1; D is ambiguous. V lost 1 base to trimming and J lost 0 bases, with 10 bases between them. Germline V gene data show CDR1 as SGHVS and CDR2 as FQNEAQ. The CDR3 totals 16 residues. The CDR3 DNA is TGTGCCAGCAGCTTAGGGTGGGGAAGCTCCTACAATGAGCAGTTCTTC. It specifies CASSLGWGSSYNEQFF.

V gene TRBV5-6 combines with J gene TRBJ2-2; tentatively, D is TRBD1 or TRBD2 (5 bases each). Trimming took off 4 bases at V and 0 bases at J, with 10 bases between the two ends. This CDR3 comprises 15 residues. In germline, CDR1 is SGHDT, CDR2 YYEEEE. The CDR3 nucleotides are TGTGCCAGCAGCCCGGGACCCACGAACACCGGGGAGCTGTTTTTT. It specifies CASSPGPTNTGELFF.

This sequence joins TRBV6-6 and TRBJ1-5; possible D gene TRBD1, 6 bases. CDR1 is MNHNY and CDR2 is SVGAGI in the germline V gene (reference sequence). The CDR3 runs 14 residues. V was shortened by 8 bases and J by 2 bases, with 13 bases between the two germline ends. CDR3 in DNA: TGTGCCAGCTCCGAAGGGGGAGGCAATCAGCCCCAGCATTTT. Translating it yields CASSEGGGNQPQHF.

This rearrangement joins TRBV2 to TRBJ2-7, with a possible D match to TRBD2 (6 bases). With 3 bases removed from V and 5 bases from J, the gap between germline ends came to 20 bases. Germline CDR1 reads SNHLY; CDR2 reads FYNNEI. The CDR3 loop spans 16 amino acids. This CDR3 is CASSEGRGAAGHEQYF. CDR3 in DNA: TGTGCCAGCAGTGAGGGCAGAGGAGCAGCGGGCCACGAGCAGTACTTC. Looking up the rest from reference TRBV2 and TRBJ2-7 gives the full variable domain: EPEVTQTPSHQVTQMGQEVILRCVPISNHLYFYWYRQILGQKVEFLVSFYNNEISEKSEIFDDQFSVERPDGSNFTLKIRSTKLEDSAMYFCASSEGRGAAGHEQYFGPGTRLTVT.

The CDR3 region is CATHLTGNTEAFF. DNA for the CDR3: TGTGCCACCCATCTGACAGGGAACACTGAAGCTTTCTTT. The chain has TRBV12-3 or TRBV12-4 and TRBJ1-1; D may be TRBD1 (6 bases). Between the trimmed V and J ends, which lost 10 bases and 1 base, there was a span of 13 bases. The CDR3 is 13 amino acids.

The chain employs TRBV25-1 and TRBJ1-2; a possible D gene is TRBD1 (6 bases). V was pared by 4 bases and J by 1 base, with 13 bases between. Germline V lookup: CDR1 MGHDK, CDR2 SYGVNS. The CDR3 totals 15 residues. The DNA of the CDR3 is TGTGCCAGCAGTGGGGGGCGGGGGTTTAACTATGGCTACACCTTC. Encoded protein: CASSGGRGFNYGYTF.

The rearrangement links TRBV7-2 to TRBJ2-1; 12 bases line up with TRBD2. The CDR3 runs to 14 residues. V lost 5 bases and J lost 7; bases outside the gene matches: 3. Germline V gives CDR1 SGHTA, CDR2 FQGNSA. The CDR3 DNA follows: TGTGCCAGCAGCCCTAGCGGGGGGGCTAATGAGCAGTTCTTC. Translated: CASSPSGGANEQFF.

The chain is built from TRBV13 and TRBJ1-2; 8 positions agree with TRBD1. Germline-derived CDR1 and CDR2 are PRHDT and FYEKMQ (reference sequence). V lost 2 bases, J lost 8 bases, and 7 bases stayed unmatched. The CDR3 runs to 14 residues. CDR3 amino acids: CASSLPDRGGGYTF. CDR3 coding DNA: TGTGCCAGCAGCTTACCCGACAGGGGAGGAGGCTACACCTTC.

This chain uses TRBV7-9 with TRBJ1-1; 10 bases map to TRBD1. J lost 0 bases, V lost 5 bases, and 9 bases had no gene match. CDR1 and CDR2 (germline): SEHNR, FQNEAQ (reference sequence). This CDR3 spans 17 amino acids. CDR3 protein: CASSPGDRGEMNTEAFF. As DNA, the CDR3 is TGTGCCAGCAGCCCCGGGGACAGGGGTGAGATGAACACTGAAGCTTTCTTT.

This clone was seen more than once but under ten times. The J gene is TRBJ1-1, the V gene TRBV6-6; D not resolved. The CDR3 spans 13 residues. Trimming left V 3 bases short and J 7 bases short, with 12 bases between. From germline, CDR1 is MNHNY and CDR2 SVGAGI (reference sequence). The CDR3 DNA is TGTGCCAGCAGTTATCAGGAGGGAGGTGAAGCTTTCTTT. This codes for CASSYQEGGEAFF.

With respect to this clone: The sample has other DNA sequences that encode this CDR3 too. The rearrangement links TRBV11-2 to TRBJ2-2; D gene uncertain. CDR3 length: 13 amino acids. V lost 2 bases and J lost 1, with 2 bases in between. CDR1 SGHAT and CDR2 FQNNGV come from the germline V gene. As DNA, the CDR3 is TGTGCCAGCAGCTTACTGAACACCGGGGAGCTGTTTTTT. Translation: CASSLLNTGELFF. Full variable domain (missing parts from reference TRBV11-2 and TRBJ2-2): EAGVAQSPRYKIIEKRQSVAFWCNPISGHATLYWYQQILGQGPKLLIQFQNNGVVDDSQLPKDRFSAERLKGVDSTLKIQPAKLEDSAVYLCASSLLNTGELFFGEGSRLTVL.